This is a list of T cell receptor beta chains from one sample in a study of OX40 agonist ivuxolimab in advanced cancers. The method was immunoSEQ multiplex PCR; TCRdb's version includes in-frame clones alone and lacks a portion of them. The table shows around 80,000 clones, with about 92% occurring only once. The sample consisted of CD4+ or CD8+ T cells sorted from blood, taken in a trial of the OX40 agonist ivuxolimab. All receptors derive from an adult with an advanced solid tumor such as melanoma, head and neck, liver or kidney cancer. The CDR3 runs from the conserved cysteine through the conserved F or W. The D gene is left open where the match is weak. Only part of the rows carry a size: once, few, many, or a class if the clone is expanded.

-,-,TRBV27,TRBJ2-6,CASSWLGTGANVLTF,TGTGCCAGCAGTTGGTTGGGTACTGGGGCCAACGTCCTGACTTTC
TRBD2,-,TRBV29-1,TRBJ2-5,CSVQAGAKETQYF,TGCAGCGTGCAAGCGGGGGCTAAAGAGACCCAGTACTTC
-,-,TRBV11-2,TRBJ1-6,CASTVLGNSPLHF,TGTGCCAGCACCGTGCTGGGTAATTCACCCCTCCACTTT
-,once,TRBV28,TRBJ2-2,CASTTRGSNTGELFF,TGTGCCAGCACCACGCGGGGTTCGAACACCGGGGAGCTGTTTTTT
-,-,TRBV5-6,TRBJ1-6,CASSLAGVRSPLHF,TGTGCCAGCAGCTTGGCCGGGGTACGTTCACCCCTCCACTTT
TRBD1,-,TRBV2,TRBJ1-4,CASSRSGQGASNEKLFF,TGTGCCAGCAGCCGATCGGGACAGGGGGCTTCTAATGAAAAACTGTTTTTT
-,-,TRBV27,TRBJ1-4,CASGGDRGKLFF,TGTGCCAGCGGGGGGGACCGAGGAAAACTGTTTTTT
TRBD2,-,TRBV7-3,TRBJ2-1,CASLTPRLAGDCNEQFF,TGTGCCAGCCTCACCCCCCGACTAGCGGGAGATTGCAATGAGCAGTTCTTC
-,-,TRBV4-1,TRBJ2-5,CASRAEETQYF,TGCGCCAGCAGGGCCGAAGAGACCCAGTACTTC
-,-,TRBV28,TRBJ2-5,CASSPPRTETQYF,TGTGCCAGCAGTCCGCCAAGAACTGAGACCCAGTACTTC
-,-,TRBV5-1,TRBJ2-5,CASRPGQRETQYF,TGCGCCAGCAGGCCGGGACAAAGAGAGACCCAGTACTTC
-,-,TRBV28,TRBJ1-5,CASSGSYNQPQHF,TGTGCCAGCAGTGGGTCATACAATCAGCCCCAGCATTTT
TRBD1,-,TRBV30,TRBJ2-7,CAFSGQGYEQYF,TGTGCCTTTTCGGGACAGGGTTACGAGCAGTACTTC
TRBD2,-,TRBV11-2,TRBJ2-1,CASSLVAGVSYNEQFF,TGTGCCAGCAGCTTGGTAGCGGGAGTCTCCTACAATGAGCAGTTCTTC
TRBD2,once,TRBV5-4,TRBJ2-1,CASSSSGYYNEQFF,TGTGCCAGCAGCAGTAGCGGGTACTACAATGAGCAGTTCTTC
-,-,TRBV5-1,TRBJ2-3,CASFAPGMGTDTQYF,TGCGCCAGCTTCGCCCCAGGGATGGGCACAGATACGCAGTATTTT
-,-,TRBV5-1,TRBJ1-4,CASSTRGKEKLFF,TGCGCCAGCAGTACCCGCGGGAAGGAAAAACTGTTTTTT
TRBD1,once,TRBV6-1,TRBJ1-3,CASSGVDRASGNTIYF,TGTGCCAGCAGTGGAGTAGACAGGGCCTCTGGAAACACCATATATTTT
-,-,TRBV9,TRBJ1-3,CASSVATTWGSGNTIYF,TGTGCCAGCAGCGTAGCTACGACGTGGGGGTCTGGAAACACCATATATTTT
TRBD2,-,TRBV7-3,TRBJ2-3,CASSPGTSGRSAGTQYF,TGTGCCAGCAGCCCCGGGACTAGCGGGAGGTCCGCAGGAACGCAGTATTTT
-,-,TRBV5-1,TRBJ2-7,CASSWQLSSYEQYF,TGCGCCAGCAGTTGGCAGTTAAGCTCCTACGAGCAGTACTTC
-,-,TRBV30,TRBJ1-5,CAWSLTRGFNQPQHF,TGTGCCTGGAGTCTTACCCGGGGTTTCAATCAGCCCCAGCATTTT
-,once,TRBV27,TRBJ2-7,CASSEPPLYEQYF,TGTGCCAGCAGTGAACCCCCCCTCTACGAGCAGTACTTC
-,-,TRBV7-9,TRBJ2-7,CASSRDGSYEQYF,TGTGCCAGCAGCCGGGACGGATCCTACGAGCAGTACTTC
-,-,TRBV6-1,TRBJ1-2,CASSELGGGYTF,TGTGCCAGCAGTGAGCTTGGAGGTGGCTACACCTTC
-,-,TRBV19,TRBJ1-5,CASSIGGDQPQHF,TGTGCCAGTAGTATAGGTGGGGATCAGCCCCAGCATTTT
-,once,TRBV30,TRBJ2-3,CASRRDRTDTQYF,TGTGCCTCCCGGCGTGATCGCACAGATACGCAGTATTTT
TRBD1,-,TRBV6-5,TRBJ1-3,CASSYSGQDSGNTIYF,TGTGCCAGCAGTTACTCGGGACAGGACTCTGGAAACACCATATATTTT
-,once,TRBV25-1,TRBJ2-3,CASSFRTHTDTQYF,TGTGCCAGCAGTTTCCGGACCCACACAGATACGCAGTATTTT
-,-,TRBV5-1,TRBJ2-5,CASSLSGTTQETQYF,TGCGCCAGCAGCTTGTCCGGGACAACCCAAGAGACCCAGTACTTC
TRBD2,-,TRBV7-3,TRBJ2-5,CASSLASGSLETQYF,TGTGCCAGCAGCTTGGCTAGCGGGAGCTTAGAGACCCAGTACTTC
-,-,TRBV7-9,TRBJ1-6,CASSLGAGRRHNSPLHF,TGTGCCAGCAGCTTGGGCGCAGGGAGGCGGCATAATTCACCCCTCCACTTT